This T cell receptor (beta chain) was obtained from a study of cytomegalovirus exposure and HLA in healthy donors. As to this clone: Antigen unknown. Other nucleotide sequences in the sample specify the same CDR3.

The CDR3 sequence is 14 residues long. Losses at the gene ends were 5 bases for V and 3 bases for J; bases not matched to a gene: 5. Germline assignment: CDR1 SGHVS and CDR2 FQNEAQ. Points from the study as a whole: In a later analysis, TCR beta V- and J-gene trimming was associated with a missense DCLRE1C variant.

PCR employed 60 Vbeta and 13 Jbeta primers. Libraries were prepared by immunoSEQ multiplex PCR; TCRdb keeps only in-frame clonotypes and omits some of them. The data show about 140,000 clones, about 86% seen once. This rearrangement joins TRBV7-8 to TRBJ1-2; 8 bases match TRBD1. The receptor was derived from a man aged 35-49 years in good health and CMV-seropositive. Sequencing used PBMCs. The CDR3 loop is CASSPTGVYYGYTF. The CDR3 DNA is TGTGCCAGCAGCCCGACAGGGGTATACTATGGCTACACCTTC.